This T cell receptor (beta chain) comes out of a study of identical twins. General study points: Twins' excess sharing was less marked for out-of-frame beta sequences. While abundant cord blood beta clonotypes carried fewer insertions, memory repertoires showed no such pattern. Part of the zero-insertion signal could reflect confounding by invariant MAIT and iNKT cells.

This clonotype was recorded a few times. The antigen remains undetermined. CDR1 and CDR2 from the germline V gene are SGHVS and FNYEAQ. This CDR3 contains 14 residues. The ends were cut back, 5 bases at V and 1 base at J, with 12 bases in the middle. MiXCR, run by TCRdb on the 5' RACE reads, gives a single entry per CDR3 protein. The sample lists 200,000 to 300,000 distinct CDR3 sequences, 5.5% to 7% seen once, with 3.5% to 4% in the top ten. These data also featured in a second study, about yellow fever vaccine responses in identical twins. This second study says: Twins' vaccine T cell response reportedly gave the appearance of partial convergence and partial personalization.

This clonotype originated in a woman younger than 30 in good health. Material: memory (CD45RO+) T cells sorted from blood. The chain uses TRBV7-6 and TRBJ2-7; D is unclear. The CDR3 nucleotides are TGTGCCAGCAGCCCTAGGACCGGATCCTACGAGCAGTACTTC. It encodes CASSPRTGSYEQYF.